The source of this T cell receptor (beta chain) is a study of T cell repertoires in cytomegalovirus infection. The CDR3 spans 13 residues. Trimming shortened V by 3 bases and J by 9 bases, and 12 bases separated the two germline ends. Looked up from germline, CDR1 is SNHLY and CDR2 is FYNNEI. TCRdb fed the reads into MiXCR, producing one record per CDR3 protein. Here the sample spans about 920,000 distinct CDR3 sequences, around 30% being singletons. About this clonotype: Antigen specificity is unknown.

The specimen was cultured CD8+ T cells from PBMCs, collected from culture after CMV antigen stimulation. The receptor comes from a human donor in good health (CMV status not recorded). Some clones in this sample may be carry-over from other donors' samples. The V and J genes are TRBV2 and TRBJ1-5; no clear D gene. The CDR3 sequence is CASSDQALSPQHF. CDR3 nucleotide sequence: TGTGCCAGCAGTGACCAGGCACTCTCGCCCCAGCATTTT.